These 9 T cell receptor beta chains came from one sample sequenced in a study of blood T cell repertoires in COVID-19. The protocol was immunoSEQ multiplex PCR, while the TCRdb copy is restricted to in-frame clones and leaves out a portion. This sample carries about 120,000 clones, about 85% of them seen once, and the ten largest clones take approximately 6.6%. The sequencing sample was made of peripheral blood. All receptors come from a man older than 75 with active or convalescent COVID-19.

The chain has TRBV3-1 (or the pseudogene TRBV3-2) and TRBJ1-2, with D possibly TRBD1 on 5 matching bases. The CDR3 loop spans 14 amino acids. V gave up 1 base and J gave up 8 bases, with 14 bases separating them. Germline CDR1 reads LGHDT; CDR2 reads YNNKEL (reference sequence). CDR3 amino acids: CASSQVRQSGGYTF. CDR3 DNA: TGTGCCAGCAGCCAAGTAAGACAGTCCGGGGGCTACACCTTC.

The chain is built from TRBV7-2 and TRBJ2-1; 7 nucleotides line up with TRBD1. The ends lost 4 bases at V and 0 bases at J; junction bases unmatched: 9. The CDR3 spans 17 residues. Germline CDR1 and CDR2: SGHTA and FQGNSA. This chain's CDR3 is CASSSQGVGSSYNEQFF. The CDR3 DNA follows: TGTGCCAGCAGCTCGCAGGGGGTAGGTAGCTCCTACAATGAGCAGTTCTTC.

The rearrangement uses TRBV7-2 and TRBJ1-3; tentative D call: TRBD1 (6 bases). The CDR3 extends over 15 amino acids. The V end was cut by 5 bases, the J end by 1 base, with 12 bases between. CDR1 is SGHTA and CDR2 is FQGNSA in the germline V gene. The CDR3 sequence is CASSLGANSGNTIYF. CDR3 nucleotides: TGTGCCAGCAGCCTGGGGGCCAATTCTGGAAACACCATATATTTT.

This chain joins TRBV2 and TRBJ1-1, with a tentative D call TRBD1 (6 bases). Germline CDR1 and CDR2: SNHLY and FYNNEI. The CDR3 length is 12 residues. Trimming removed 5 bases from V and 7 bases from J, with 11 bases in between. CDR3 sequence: CASSRGTNEAFF. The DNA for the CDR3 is TGTGCCAGCAGTAGGGGGACTAATGAAGCTTTCTTT.

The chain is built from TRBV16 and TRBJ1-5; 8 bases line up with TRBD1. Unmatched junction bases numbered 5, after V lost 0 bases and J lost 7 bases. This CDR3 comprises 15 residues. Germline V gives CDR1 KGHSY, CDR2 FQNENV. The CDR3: CASSQSVQGEQPQHF. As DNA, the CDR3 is TGTGCCAGCAGCCAATCGGTACAGGGGGAACAGCCCCAGCATTTT.

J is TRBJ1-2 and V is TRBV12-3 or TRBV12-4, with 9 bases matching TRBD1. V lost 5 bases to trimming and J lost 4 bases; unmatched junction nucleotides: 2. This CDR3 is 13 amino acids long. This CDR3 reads CASSTGGIYGYTF. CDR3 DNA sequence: TGTGCCAGCAGTACAGGGGGCATCTATGGCTACACCTTC.

The DNA of the CDR3 is TGCGCCAGCAGCTTGGCCCTAGCGGGAGATGTGTACTTC. This codes for CASSLALAGDVYF. The rearrangement uses TRBV5-1 and TRBJ2-7; TRBD2 aligns across 10 bases. Germline V lookup: CDR1 SGHRS, CDR2 YFSETQ. The CDR3 consists of 13 residues. The ends lost 0 bases at V and 12 bases at J; junction bases unmatched: 6.

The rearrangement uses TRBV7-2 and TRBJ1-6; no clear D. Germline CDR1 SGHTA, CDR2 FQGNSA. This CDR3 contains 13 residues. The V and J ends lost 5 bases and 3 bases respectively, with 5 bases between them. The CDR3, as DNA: TGTGCCAGCAGCGTTAGCTATAATTCACCCCTCCACTTT. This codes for CASSVSYNSPLHF.

CDR3 bases: TGTGCCAGCAGGCTGGACAGGGGCTATGGCTACACCTTC. Amino acid sequence: CASRLDRGYGYTF. The chain combines TRBV6-5 with TRBJ1-2, with 9 bases that match TRBD1. CDR1 is MNHEY and CDR2 is SVGAGI in the germline V gene. The V gene end was trimmed by 6 bases and the J gene end by 4 bases; junction bases not matched to a gene: 3. This CDR3 has 13 amino acids.